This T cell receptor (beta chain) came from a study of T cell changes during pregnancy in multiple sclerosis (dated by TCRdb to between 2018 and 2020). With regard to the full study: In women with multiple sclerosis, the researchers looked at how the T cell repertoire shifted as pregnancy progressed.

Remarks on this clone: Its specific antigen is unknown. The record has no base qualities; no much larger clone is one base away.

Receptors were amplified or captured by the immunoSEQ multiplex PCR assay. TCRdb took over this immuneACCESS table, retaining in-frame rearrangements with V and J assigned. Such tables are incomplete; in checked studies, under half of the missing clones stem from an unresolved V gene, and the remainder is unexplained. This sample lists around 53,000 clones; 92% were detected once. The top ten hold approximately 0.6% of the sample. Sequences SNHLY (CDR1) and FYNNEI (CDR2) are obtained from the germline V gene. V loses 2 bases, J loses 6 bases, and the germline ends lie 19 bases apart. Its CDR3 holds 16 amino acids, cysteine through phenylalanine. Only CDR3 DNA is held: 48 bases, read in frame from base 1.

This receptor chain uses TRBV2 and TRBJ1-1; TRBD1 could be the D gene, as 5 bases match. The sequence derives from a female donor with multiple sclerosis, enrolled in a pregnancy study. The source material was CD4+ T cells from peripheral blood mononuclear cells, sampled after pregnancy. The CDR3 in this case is CASSETPGRMSAEAFF. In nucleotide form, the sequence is TGTGCCAGCAGTGAAACGCCAGGGAGGATGTCGGCTGAAGCTTTCTTT.